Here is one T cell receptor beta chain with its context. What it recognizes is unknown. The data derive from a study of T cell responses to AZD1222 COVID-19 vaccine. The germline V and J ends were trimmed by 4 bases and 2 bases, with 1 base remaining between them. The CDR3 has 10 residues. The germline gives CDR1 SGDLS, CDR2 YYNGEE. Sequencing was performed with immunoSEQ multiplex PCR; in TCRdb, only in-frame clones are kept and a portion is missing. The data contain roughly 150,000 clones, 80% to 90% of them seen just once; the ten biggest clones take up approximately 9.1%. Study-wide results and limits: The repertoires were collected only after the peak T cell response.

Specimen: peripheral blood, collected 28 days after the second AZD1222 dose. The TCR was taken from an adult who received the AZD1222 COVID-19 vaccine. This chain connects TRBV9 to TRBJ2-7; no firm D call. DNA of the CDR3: TGTGCCAGCAGCCCCTACGAGCAGTACTTC. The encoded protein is CASSPYEQYF.